Listed below are T cell receptor beta chains from one sample, sequenced in a study of T cells in Graves' hyperthyroidism and ophthalmopathy. TCRdb fed the multiplex PCR reads into MiXCR, producing one record per CDR3 protein. The table lists some 530,000 distinct CDR3 sequences, around a fifth of them singletons. Material: blood. The receptors shown here come from a woman aged 70-85 years with Graves' ophthalmopathy. Each CDR3 is given with its conserved first and last residue. D genes are given only for firm matches. Rows may omit the clone size; those that give it use once, few, many or a size class.

j_gene: TRBJ1-2; len: 14; abundance: few; v_gene: TRBV30; d_gene: .; CDR3nt: TGTGCCTGGAGTGTGATGGGTTTCTACTATGGCTACACCTTC; CDR3aa: CAWSVMGFYYGYTF
j_gene: TRBJ2-1; len: 15; abundance: .; v_gene: TRBV7-9; d_gene: TRBD2; CDR3nt: TGTGCCAGCAGCTCACTAGCGGGAGCCTACAATGAGCAGTTCTTC; CDR3aa: CASSSLAGAYNEQFF
j_gene: TRBJ2-5; len: 13; abundance: few; v_gene: TRBV18; d_gene: .; CDR3nt: TGTGCCAGCTCACCAAACGGGCAAGAGACCCAGTACTTC; CDR3aa: CASSPNGQETQYF
j_gene: TRBJ2-1; len: 15; abundance: few; v_gene: TRBV5-1; d_gene: TRBD1; CDR3nt: TGCGCCAGCAGCTTGGAGGGACAGGGGGCCAATGAGCAGTTCTTC; CDR3aa: CASSLEGQGANEQFF
j_gene: TRBJ2-1; len: 20; abundance: few; v_gene: TRBV6-2/TRBV6-3; d_gene: .; CDR3nt: TGTGCCAGCAGTTACTCGACCAGACGGACCGCCTCGAGCTCCTACAATGAGCAGTTCTTC; CDR3aa: CASSYSTRRTASSSYNEQFF
j_gene: TRBJ2-2; len: 16; abundance: .; v_gene: TRBV10-3; d_gene: .; CDR3nt: TGTGCCATCAGTGAGGCGACAGCTACGAACACCGGGGAGCTGTTTTTT; CDR3aa: CAISEATATNTGELFF
j_gene: TRBJ2-7; len: 15; abundance: .; v_gene: TRBV7-3; d_gene: TRBD2; CDR3nt: TGTGCCAGCAGCCCCCAAGCGGGAGGACCGGAAGAGCAGTACTTC; CDR3aa: CASSPQAGGPEEQYF
j_gene: TRBJ2-3; len: 14; abundance: many; v_gene: TRBV28; d_gene: .; CDR3nt: TGTGCCAGCAGTTTAGAGCGGCGGACAGATACGCAGTATTTT; CDR3aa: CASSLERRTDTQYF
j_gene: TRBJ2-7; len: 13; abundance: .; v_gene: TRBV5-4; d_gene: TRBD2; CDR3nt: TGTGCCAGCAGCTGGGACTACAAGTACGAGCAGTACTTC; CDR3aa: CASSWDYKYEQYF
j_gene: TRBJ2-5; len: 13; abundance: .; v_gene: TRBV24-1; d_gene: .; CDR3nt: TGTGCCACCAGACAGGGATTCGCAGAGACCCAGTACTTC; CDR3aa: CATRQGFAETQYF
j_gene: TRBJ2-5; len: 13; abundance: .; v_gene: TRBV6-5; d_gene: TRBD2; CDR3nt: TGTGCCAGCAGTTACTCCCCTAGCGGGATGGGGTACTTC; CDR3aa: CASSYSPSGMGYF
j_gene: TRBJ2-1; len: 15; abundance: many; v_gene: TRBV27; d_gene: TRBD2; CDR3nt: TGTGCCAGCCTCCCCCTAGCGGGAGGTAGTAATGAGCAGTTCTTC; CDR3aa: CASLPLAGGSNEQFF
j_gene: TRBJ2-7; len: 16; abundance: .; v_gene: TRBV4-1; d_gene: .; CDR3nt: TGCGCCAGCAGCCAAGGGTGGGGCAGACGGGGATCCGAGCAGTACTTC; CDR3aa: CASSQGWGRRGSEQYF
j_gene: TRBJ1-5; len: 16; abundance: few; v_gene: TRBV24-1; d_gene: .; CDR3nt: TGTGCCACCAGTCAGGGGCGGGTTTGTAGCAATCAGCCCCAGCATTTT; CDR3aa: CATSQGRVCSNQPQHF
j_gene: TRBJ2-1; len: 16; abundance: .; v_gene: TRBV11-2; d_gene: TRBD2; CDR3nt: TGTGCCAGCAGCTTAGATGACCTGGGGGGGGGGAATGAGCAGTTCTTC; CDR3aa: CASSLDDLGGGNEQFF
j_gene: TRBJ2-3; len: 13; abundance: few; v_gene: TRBV5-1; d_gene: .; CDR3nt: TGCGCCAGCAGCCCAACAAGGGCAGATACGCAGTATTTT; CDR3aa: CASSPTRADTQYF
j_gene: TRBJ1-3; len: 15; abundance: .; v_gene: TRBV5-5; d_gene: .; CDR3nt: TGTGCCAGCAGCTTGGCCGGGGTCGATGGAAACACCATATATTTT; CDR3aa: CASSLAGVDGNTIYF
j_gene: TRBJ2-5; len: 12; abundance: many; v_gene: TRBV2; d_gene: .; CDR3nt: TGTGCCAGCAGCCAGGGGTGGGAGACCCAGTACTTC; CDR3aa: CASSQGWETQYF
j_gene: TRBJ2-1; len: 19; abundance: many; v_gene: TRBV27; d_gene: TRBD2; CDR3nt: TGTGCCAGCAGTTTCGGGGAGGTAGCGGGAATTGGTGGGTACAATGAGCAGTTCTTC; CDR3aa: CASSFGEVAGIGGYNEQFF
j_gene: TRBJ1-2; len: 13; abundance: many; v_gene: TRBV28; d_gene: .; CDR3nt: TGTGCCAGCTGGGGGACGGCTAACTATGGCTACACCTTC; CDR3aa: CASWGTANYGYTF
j_gene: TRBJ1-5; len: 15; abundance: many; v_gene: TRBV12-3/TRBV12-4; d_gene: TRBD1; CDR3nt: TGTGCCAGCAGTGCCACTCCGGGACAGAATCAGCCCCAGCATTTT; CDR3aa: CASSATPGQNQPQHF
j_gene: TRBJ1-1; len: 15; abundance: many; v_gene: TRBV6-6; d_gene: .; CDR3nt: TGTGCCAGCAGTTACACCGACTTAGGGCGTACTGAAGCTTTCTTT; CDR3aa: CASSYTDLGRTEAFF
j_gene: TRBJ1-1; len: 15; abundance: .; v_gene: TRBV7-3; d_gene: .; CDR3nt: TGTGCCAGCAGCCCAAGCAGGGGTGTTGGCACTGAAGCTTTCTTT; CDR3aa: CASSPSRGVGTEAFF